This entry describes one T cell receptor (beta chain). The study recruited people aged 18 to 89 years across around 23 US areas. Cohort 3 recovered donors had two negative PCRs, clearance, or symptom resolution. This sample was taken from a study of blood T cell repertoires in COVID-19. Study-wide background: PBMCs, B-cell-depleted T cells, or T cells provided the cDNA or gDNA that made up the material.

The authors' processing: Cell counts per sample came from amplifying reference gene primers. Profiling relied on immunoSEQ multiplex PCR, and the TCRdb table lists in-frame clones only, not all of them. The V and J calls and clone size were taken over from that table, and D and trimming were inferred from the DNA. The table records approximately 400,000 clones, roughly 87% of them present only once. Germline CDR1 reads SEHNR; CDR2 reads FQNEAQ (reference sequence). The junction had 13 bases not matched to a gene; V was cut back by 4 bases and J by 5 bases. This CDR3 spans 16 amino acids. The sample comprised PBMCs or T cells enriched from blood (not recorded which). This sequence joins TRBV7-9 and TRBJ1-2; TRBD1 aligns across 7 bases. The TCR sequence derives from a woman in her forties or fifties who had recovered from COVID-19. The CDR3 region is CASSSLFLTGAYGYTF. The CDR3 DNA reads TGTGCCAGCAGCTCCCTTTTCCTCACAGGGGCATATGGCTACACCTTC.